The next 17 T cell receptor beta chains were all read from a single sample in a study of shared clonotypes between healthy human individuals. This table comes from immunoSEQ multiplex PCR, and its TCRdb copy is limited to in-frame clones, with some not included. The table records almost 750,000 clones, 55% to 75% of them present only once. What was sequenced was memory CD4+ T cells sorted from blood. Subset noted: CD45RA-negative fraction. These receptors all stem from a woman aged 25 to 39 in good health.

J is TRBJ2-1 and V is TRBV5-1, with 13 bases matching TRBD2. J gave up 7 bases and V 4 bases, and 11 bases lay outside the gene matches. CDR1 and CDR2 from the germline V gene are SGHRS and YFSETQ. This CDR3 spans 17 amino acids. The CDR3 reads CASSPKLAGGPGNEQFF. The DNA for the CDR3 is TGCGCCAGCAGCCCAAAACTAGCGGGAGGGCCGGGGAATGAGCAGTTCTTC.

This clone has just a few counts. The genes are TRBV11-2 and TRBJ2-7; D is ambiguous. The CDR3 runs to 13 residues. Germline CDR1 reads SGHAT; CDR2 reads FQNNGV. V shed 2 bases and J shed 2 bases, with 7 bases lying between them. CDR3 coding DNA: TGTGCCAGCAGCTTAAACAAGGCCTACGAGCAGTACTTC. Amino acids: CASSLNKAYEQYF.

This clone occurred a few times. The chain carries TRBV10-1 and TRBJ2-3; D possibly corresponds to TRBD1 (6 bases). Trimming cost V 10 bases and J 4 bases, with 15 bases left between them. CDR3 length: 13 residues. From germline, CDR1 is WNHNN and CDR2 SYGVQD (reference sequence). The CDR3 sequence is CATQPGAADTQYF. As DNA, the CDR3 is TGCGCCACCCAACCAGGGGCAGCAGATACGCAGTATTTT.

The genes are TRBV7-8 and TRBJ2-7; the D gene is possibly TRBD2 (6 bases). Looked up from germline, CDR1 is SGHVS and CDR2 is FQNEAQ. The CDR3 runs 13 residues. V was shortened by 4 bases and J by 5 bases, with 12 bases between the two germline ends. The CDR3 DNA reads TGTGCCAGCAGCTCAGCTGGGAGGAACGAGCAGTACTTC. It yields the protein CASSSAGRNEQYF.

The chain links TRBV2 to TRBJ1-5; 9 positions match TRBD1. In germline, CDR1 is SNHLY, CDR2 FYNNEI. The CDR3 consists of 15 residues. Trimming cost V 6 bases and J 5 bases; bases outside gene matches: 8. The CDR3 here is CASSRPQGAHQPQHF. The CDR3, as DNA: TGTGCCAGCAGCCGACCACAGGGGGCGCATCAGCCCCAGCATTTT.

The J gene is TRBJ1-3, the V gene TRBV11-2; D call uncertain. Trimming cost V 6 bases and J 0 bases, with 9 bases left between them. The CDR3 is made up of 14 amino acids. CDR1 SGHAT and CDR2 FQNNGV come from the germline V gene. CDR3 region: CASRPTSSGNTIYF. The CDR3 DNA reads TGTGCCAGCAGGCCAACTAGCTCTGGAAACACCATATATTTT.

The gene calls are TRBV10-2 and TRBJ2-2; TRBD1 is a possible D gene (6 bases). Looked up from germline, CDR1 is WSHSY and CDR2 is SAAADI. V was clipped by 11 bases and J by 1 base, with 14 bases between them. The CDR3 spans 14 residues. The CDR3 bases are TGCGCCGGTCGGGACACCTTGAACACCGGGGAGCTGTTTTTT. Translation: CAGRDTLNTGELFF.

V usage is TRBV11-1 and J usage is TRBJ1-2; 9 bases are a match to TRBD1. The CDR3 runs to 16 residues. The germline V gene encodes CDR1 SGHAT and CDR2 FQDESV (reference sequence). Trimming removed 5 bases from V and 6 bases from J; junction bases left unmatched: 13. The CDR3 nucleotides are TGTGCCAGCAGCCAGGGGACAGGGAGCTTCTCCGATGGCTACACCTTC. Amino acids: CASSQGTGSFSDGYTF.

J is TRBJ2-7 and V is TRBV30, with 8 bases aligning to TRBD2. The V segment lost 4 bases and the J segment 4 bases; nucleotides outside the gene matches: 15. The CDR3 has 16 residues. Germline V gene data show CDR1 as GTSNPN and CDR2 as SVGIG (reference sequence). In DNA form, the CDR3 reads TGTGCCTGGATTCGTGGTCTAGCGGGTAGAGATTACGAGCAGTACTTC. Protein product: CAWIRGLAGRDYEQYF.

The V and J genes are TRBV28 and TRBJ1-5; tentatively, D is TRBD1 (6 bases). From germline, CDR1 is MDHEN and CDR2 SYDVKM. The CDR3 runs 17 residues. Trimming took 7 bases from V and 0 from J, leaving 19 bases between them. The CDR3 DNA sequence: TGTGCCAGCAATAAGGGCGGCAGGGGTTATAGCAATCAGCCCCAGCATTTT. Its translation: CASNKGGRGYSNQPQHF.

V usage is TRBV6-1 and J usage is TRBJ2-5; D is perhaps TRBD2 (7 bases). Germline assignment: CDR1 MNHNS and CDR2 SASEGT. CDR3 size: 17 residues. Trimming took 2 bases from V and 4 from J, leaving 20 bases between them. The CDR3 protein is CASSEMVSGGLGETQYF. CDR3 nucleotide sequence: TGTGCCAGCAGTGAAATGGTCTCCGGGGGGCTGGGAGAGACCCAGTACTTC.

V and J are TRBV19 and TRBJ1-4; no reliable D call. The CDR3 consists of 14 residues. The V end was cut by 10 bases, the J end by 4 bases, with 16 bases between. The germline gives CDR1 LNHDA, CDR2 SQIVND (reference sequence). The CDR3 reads CATRPRQVNEKLFF. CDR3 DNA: TGTGCCACCCGCCCCCGGCAGGTTAATGAAAAACTGTTTTTT.

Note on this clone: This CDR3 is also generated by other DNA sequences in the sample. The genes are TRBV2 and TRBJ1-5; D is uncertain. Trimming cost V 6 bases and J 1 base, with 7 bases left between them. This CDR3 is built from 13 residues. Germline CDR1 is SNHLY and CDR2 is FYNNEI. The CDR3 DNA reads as TGTGCCAGCAGCGGGGAGAGCAATCAGCCCCAGCATTTT. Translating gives CASSGESNQPQHF. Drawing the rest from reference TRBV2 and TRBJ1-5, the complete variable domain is EPEVTQTPSHQVTQMGQEVILRCVPISNHLYFYWYRQILGQKVEFLVSFYNNEISEKSEIFDDQFSVERPDGSNFTLKIRSTKLEDSAMYFCASSGESNQPQHFGDGTRLSIL.

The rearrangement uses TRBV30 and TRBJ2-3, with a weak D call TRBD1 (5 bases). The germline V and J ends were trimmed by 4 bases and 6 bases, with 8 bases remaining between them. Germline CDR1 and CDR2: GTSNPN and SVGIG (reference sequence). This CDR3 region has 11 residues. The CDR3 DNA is TGTGCCTGGACTTCAGGGGATACGCAGTATTTT. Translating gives CAWTSGDTQYF.

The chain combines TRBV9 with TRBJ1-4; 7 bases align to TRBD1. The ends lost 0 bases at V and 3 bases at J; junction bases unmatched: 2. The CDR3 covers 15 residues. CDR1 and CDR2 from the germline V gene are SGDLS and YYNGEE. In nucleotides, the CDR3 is TGTGCCAGCAGCGTAGACAGGGGAGCTAATGAAAAACTGTTTTTT. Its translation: CASSVDRGANEKLFF.

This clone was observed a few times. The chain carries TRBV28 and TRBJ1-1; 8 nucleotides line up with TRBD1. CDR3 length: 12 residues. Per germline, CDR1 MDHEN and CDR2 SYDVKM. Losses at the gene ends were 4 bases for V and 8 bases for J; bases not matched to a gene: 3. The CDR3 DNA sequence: TGTGCCAGCAGTTCCCGGGACAGGGAAGCTTTCTTT. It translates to CASSSRDREAFF.

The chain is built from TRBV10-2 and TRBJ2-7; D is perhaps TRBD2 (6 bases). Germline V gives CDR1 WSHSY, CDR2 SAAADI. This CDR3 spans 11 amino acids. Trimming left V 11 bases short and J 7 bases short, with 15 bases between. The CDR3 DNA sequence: TGCGCCGTCCGGAGGGCCCAAGAGCAGTACTTC. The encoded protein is CAVRRAQEQYF.